This T cell receptor beta chain was captured in a study of regulatory T cells in long-lasting Graves disease. Study context: The antithyroid drugs taken by newly diagnosed Graves' patients had been used for under 3 months.

Construction of TCR beta libraries relied on iRepertoire HTBI primers and on Arm-PCR targeting CDR3 regions. TCRdb analysed the multiplex PCR reads with MiXCR anew, one entry per CDR3 protein. The repertoire includes some 200,000 distinct CDR3 sequences, roughly 19% of them detected once, and about 12% sits in the top ten. Time point indicated: newly diagnosed GD, antithyroid drugs for less than 3 months. RNA from PBMCs was the source of the TCR library. This clonotype showed up many times. Germline V gene data show CDR1 as SGDLS and CDR2 as YYNGEE. V lost 0 bases and J lost 1, with 10 bases in between. This CDR3 spans 15 amino acids. These data also featured in a second study, about T cells in Graves' hyperthyroidism and ophthalmopathy. This second study notes: Graves' hyperthyroidism is called stable when ophthalmopathy does not progress within 18 months. The study enrolled patients aged 18 to 65 with newly diagnosed hyperthyroidism of under 2 months' duration. In blood, most of the thyroid clonotypes expanded above 0.001 were also present.

Source: peripheral blood mononuclear cells (PBMCs), taken at new diagnosis, from a patient treated with antithyroid drugs. The rearrangement uses TRBV9 and TRBJ1-1; D is uncertain. The clonotype originates from a woman in her thirties with Graves disease. The CDR3 nucleotides are TGTGCCAGCAGCGTAGTAAAGGGAGGGAACACTGAAGCTTTCTTT. Translating it yields CASSVVKGGNTEAFF.